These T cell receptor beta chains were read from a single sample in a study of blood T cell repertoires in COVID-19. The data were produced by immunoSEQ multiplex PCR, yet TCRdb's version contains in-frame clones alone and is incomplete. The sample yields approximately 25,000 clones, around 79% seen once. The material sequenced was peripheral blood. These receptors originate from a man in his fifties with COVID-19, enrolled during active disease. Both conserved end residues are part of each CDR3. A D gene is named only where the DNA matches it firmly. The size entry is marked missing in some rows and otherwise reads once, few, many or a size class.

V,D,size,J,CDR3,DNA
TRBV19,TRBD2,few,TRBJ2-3,CASSIRTSGLTDTQYF,TGTGCCAGTAGTATTCGGACTAGCGGGTTGACAGATACGCAGTATTTT
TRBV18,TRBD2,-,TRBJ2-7,CASSSTTSGASYEQYF,TGTGCCAGCTCATCCACGACTAGCGGCGCCTCCTACGAGCAGTACTTC
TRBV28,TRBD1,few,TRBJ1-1,CASSETGDGLWAFF,TGTGCCAGCAGTGAGACAGGGGATGGTTTATGGGCTTTCTTT
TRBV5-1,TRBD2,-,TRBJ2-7,CASSPGLSGGPTKYF,TGCGCCAGCAGCCCGGGTCTGAGCGGGGGGCCTACGAAGTACTTC
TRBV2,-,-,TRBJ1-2,CARGGELNSLGYTF,TGTGCCAGGGGAGGGGAGTTGAACTCGTTGGGCTACACCTTC
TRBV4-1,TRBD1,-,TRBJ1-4,CASSPTGYAEKLFF,TGCGCCAGCAGCCCGACAGGGTATGCTGAAAAACTGTTTTTT
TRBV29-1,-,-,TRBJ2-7,CSVAQQGHSDEQYF,TGCAGCGTTGCGCAACAGGGTCATAGCGACGAGCAGTACTTC
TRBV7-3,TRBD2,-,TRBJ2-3,CASSFLGLAGTDTQYF,TGTGCCAGCAGCTTCCTGGGACTAGCGGGAACAGATACGCAGTATTTT
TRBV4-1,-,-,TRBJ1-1,CASSQALGPNTEAFF,TGCGCCAGCAGCCAAGCTCTGGGCCCTAACACTGAAGCTTTCTTT
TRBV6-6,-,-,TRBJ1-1,CASSYQGGGNTEAFF,TGTGCCAGCAGTTACCAGGGAGGGGGAAACACTGAAGCTTTCTTT
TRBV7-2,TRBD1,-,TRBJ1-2,CASSLEQGSLGYTF,TGTGCCAGCAGCTTAGAACAGGGGTCTCTTGGCTACACCTTC
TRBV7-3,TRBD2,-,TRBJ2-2,CASSLRSGLAGTTNTGELFF,TGTGCCAGCAGCTTAAGATCCGGACTAGCGGGGACAACGAACACCGGGGAGCTGTTTTTT
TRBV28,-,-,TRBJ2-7,CASSQGPSYEQYF,TGTGCCAGCAGTCAGGGGCCCTCCTACGAGCAGTACTTC
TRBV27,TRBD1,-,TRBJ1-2,CASRLRGDRGSGYTF,TGTGCCAGCAGATTACGGGGCGACAGGGGATCTGGCTACACCTTC
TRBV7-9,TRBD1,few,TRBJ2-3,CASSSDRSWTDTQYF,TGTGCCAGCAGCTCGGACAGGTCCTGGACAGATACGCAGTATTTT
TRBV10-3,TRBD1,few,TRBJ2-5,CAISLGTAVQETQYF,TGTGCCATCAGCCTCGGGACAGCCGTTCAAGAGACCCAGTACTTC
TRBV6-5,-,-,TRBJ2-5,CASRSQGGQTQYF,TGTGCCAGCAGGTCGCAGGGTGGGCAGACCCAGTACTTC
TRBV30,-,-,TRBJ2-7,CAWSTDNPYEQYF,TGTGCCTGGAGTACTGACAACCCCTACGAGCAGTACTTC
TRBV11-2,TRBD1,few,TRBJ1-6,CASSLVSGQPNSPLHF,TGTGCCAGCAGCTTAGTATCGGGACAGCCTAATTCACCCCTCCACTTT
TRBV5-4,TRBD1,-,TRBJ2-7,CASSLVGTEDEQYF,TGTGCCAGCAGCTTGGTCGGGACAGAGGACGAGCAGTACTTC
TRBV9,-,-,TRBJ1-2,CASSQPRGGYTF,TGTGCCAGCAGCCAACCCAGGGGCGGCTACACCTTC
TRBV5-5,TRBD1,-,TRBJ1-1,CARDRTGGLTEAFF,TGTGCCAGAGATCGGACAGGGGGTCTCACTGAAGCTTTCTTT
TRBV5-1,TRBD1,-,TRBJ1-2,CASSGQQGQGQNGYTF,TGCGCCAGCAGCGGACAGCAAGGACAGGGGCAGAATGGCTACACCTTC
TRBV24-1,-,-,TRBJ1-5,CATSRRDNQPQHF,TGTGCCACCTCCCGGAGGGACAATCAGCCCCAGCATTTT
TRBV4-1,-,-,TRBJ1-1,CASSQAQGRPEAFF,TGCGCCAGCAGCCAAGCACAGGGTAGGCCTGAAGCTTTCTTT
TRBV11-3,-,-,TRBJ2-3,CASSLGSFTDTQYF,TGTGCCAGCAGCTTAGGTAGCTTCACAGATACGCAGTATTTT
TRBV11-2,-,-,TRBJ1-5,CASSLEQGQPQHF,TGTGCCAGCAGCTTAGAACAGGGTCAGCCCCAGCATTTT
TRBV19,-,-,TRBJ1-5,CASSKGQLYQPQHF,TGTGCCAGTAGTAAAGGACAGCTTTATCAGCCCCAGCATTTT
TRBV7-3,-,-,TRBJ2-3,CASSLRGQGTDTQYF,TGTGCCAGCAGCTTAAGAGGGCAGGGGACAGATACGCAGTATTTT
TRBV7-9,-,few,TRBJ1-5,CASSGDTSNQPQHF,TGTGCCAGCAGTGGTGACACTAGCAATCAGCCCCAGCATTTT
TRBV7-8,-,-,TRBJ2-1,CASSSFRGIAYNEQFF,TGTGCCAGCAGCTCATTCAGGGGTATAGCCTACAATGAGCAGTTCTTC
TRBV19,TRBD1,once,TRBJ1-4,CASSIGQGATNEKLFF,TGTGCCAGTAGTATCGGACAGGGGGCAACTAATGAAAAACTGTTTTTT
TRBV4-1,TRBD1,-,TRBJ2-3,CASSRTLGYRGAFSTDTQYF,TGCGCCAGCAGCCGAACACTGGGGTACAGGGGCGCTTTCAGCACAGATACGCAGTATTTT
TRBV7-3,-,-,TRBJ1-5,CASSLGQNQPQHF,TGTGCCAGCAGCCTGGGGCAGAATCAGCCCCAGCATTTT
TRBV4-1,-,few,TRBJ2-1,CASSQDWIGRNEQFF,TGCGCCAGCAGCCAAGATTGGATCGGGAGAAATGAGCAGTTCTTC
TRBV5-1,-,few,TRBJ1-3,CASSLGGTASGNTIYF,TGCGCCAGCAGCTTGGGCGGGACGGCTAGTGGAAACACCATATATTTT
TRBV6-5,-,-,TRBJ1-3,CASTPLSTAGNTIYF,TGTGCCAGCACCCCCCTAAGCACCGCTGGAAACACCATATATTTT
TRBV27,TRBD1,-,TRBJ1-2,CASSPMQGAVYGYTF,TGTGCCAGCAGTCCAATGCAGGGGGCGGTCTATGGCTACACCTTC
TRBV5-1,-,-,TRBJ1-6,CASSMDTRNSPLHF,TGCGCCAGCAGCATGGACACGAGGAATTCACCCCTCCACTTT